Listed here is a single TCR beta chain. What it recognizes is unknown. This sample was included in a study of T-cell memory formation after mild COVID-19. Study in general: Clusters were largely donor specific. Study-wide findings and caveats: Mostly located in CM and EM were contracting CD4+ clones, with contracting CD8+ clones located in EMRA. In pre-infection memory, a portion of responding clones appeared, which suggested that cross-reactive memory joined.

The CDR3 totals 15 residues. The V and J ends lost 5 bases and 2 bases, in that order; junction bases with no gene match: 5. TCRdb fed the 5' RACE reads into MiXCR, producing one record per CDR3 protein. Found here are 280,000 or so distinct CDR3 sequences, roughly 8.2% of them singletons; the top ten hold about 20%. The chain carries TRBV12-3 or TRBV12-4 and TRBJ2-3; 9 nucleotides match TRBD1. The receptor was derived from a man between 18 and 29 years old who had mild COVID-19 (a few samples of this study predate the infection). Cell type and time point are not known. The sample consisted of PBMCs or a T cell subset sorted from them (not recorded which). The CDR3 sequence is CASSGQGTNTDTQYF. DNA of the CDR3: TGTGCCAGCAGTGGACAGGGGACGAACACAGATACGCAGTATTTT.